A selection of T cell receptor beta chains follows, all from one sample in a study of blood T cells in healthy people across ages. TCRdb ran MiXCR on the 5' RACE reads and lists one entry per CDR3 protein. This repertoire shows some 1.4 million distinct CDR3 sequences, about 40% found once; its top ten account for approximately 7.9%. Material: blood. Source of these receptors: a woman younger than 35 in good health. The CDR3 runs from the conserved cysteine through the conserved F or W. D genes are given only for firm matches. Some rows mark clone size as missing; the rest say once, few, many or name a class of expanded clone.

j_call v_call d_call clone_size cdr3_aa cdr3_nt
TRBJ2-7 TRBV20-1 NA NA CSARDNRSPFYEQYF TGCAGTGCTAGAGATAACAGGTCTCCTTTCTACGAGCAGTACTTC
TRBJ1-1 TRBV6-1 NA once CASSGWANTEAFF TGTGCCAGCAGTGGGTGGGCGAACACTGAAGCTTTCTTT
TRBJ2-1 TRBV20-1 NA NA CSASVIRRSVDEQFF TGCAGTGCCTCCGTCATCCGTAGGTCCGTGGATGAGCAGTTCTTC
TRBJ1-1 TRBV5-5 TRBD1 NA CASSTGTVYSNTEAFF TGTGCCAGCAGCACCGGGACAGTGTATTCGAACACTGAAGCTTTCTTT
TRBJ2-1 TRBV20-1 TRBD2 NA CSARAGGVLNGQFF TGCAGTGCTAGAGCGGGGGGGGTCCTCAATGGGCAGTTCTTC
TRBJ2-1 TRBV7-9 TRBD2 few CASSAASGVINEQFF TGTGCCAGCAGCGCGGCTAGCGGGGTGATAAATGAGCAGTTCTTC
TRBJ2-7 TRBV20-1 NA NA CSARENRAYEQYF TGCAGTGCTAGAGAAAACAGGGCCTACGAGCAGTACTTC
TRBJ1-2 TRBV6-1 NA NA CASSEKWGGNYGYTF TGTGCCAGCAGTGAAAAATGGGGCGGTAACTATGGCTACACCTTC
TRBJ1-2 TRBV19 TRBD1 NA CASSMGTGGADYGYTF TGTGCCAGTAGTATGGGGACAGGGGGTGCGGACTATGGCTACACCTTC
TRBJ2-5 TRBV7-6 NA NA CASSPARVAVVKTQYF TGTGCCAGCAGCCCTGCTAGAGTAGCGGTGGTGAAGACCCAGTACTTC
TRBJ1-1 TRBV6-6 NA NA CASSPAGVTEAFF TGTGCCAGCAGTCCCGCCGGGGTCACTGAAGCTTTCTTT
TRBJ1-1 TRBV19 TRBD1 NA CASAPEQGAIIRDEAFF TGTGCCAGCGCCCCCGAACAGGGGGCGATAATACGCGACGAAGCTTTCTTT